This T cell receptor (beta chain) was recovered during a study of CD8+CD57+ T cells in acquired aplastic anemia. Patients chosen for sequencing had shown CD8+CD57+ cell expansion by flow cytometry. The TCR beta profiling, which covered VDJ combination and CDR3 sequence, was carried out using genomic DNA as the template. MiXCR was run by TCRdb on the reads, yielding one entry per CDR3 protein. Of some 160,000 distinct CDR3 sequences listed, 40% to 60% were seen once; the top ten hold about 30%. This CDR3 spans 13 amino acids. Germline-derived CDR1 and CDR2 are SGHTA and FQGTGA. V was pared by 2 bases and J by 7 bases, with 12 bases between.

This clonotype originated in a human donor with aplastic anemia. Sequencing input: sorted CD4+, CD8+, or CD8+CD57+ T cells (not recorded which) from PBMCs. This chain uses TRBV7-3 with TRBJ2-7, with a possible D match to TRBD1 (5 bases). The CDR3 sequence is CASSLGVAGEQYF. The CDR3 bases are TGTGCCAGCAGCTTAGGGGTAGCAGGGGAGCAGTACTTC.